Below, 28 T cell receptor beta chains from the same sample are listed, as sequenced in a study of vaccination and CD4 T cells after COVID-19. Indicated treatment: roughly 10-day PBMC culture with coronavirus spike peptide pools or control peptides (ViraFEST assay). CD4+ T cells of the unexposed donor were collected before the COVID-19 pandemic (2011-2018). Which antigens these TCRs recognize remains unknown. The Oncomine TCR Beta short-read assay was applied to DNA of cultured CD4+ T cells. The genomic DNA was obtained from cultured CD4+ T cells by extraction with the QIAamp micro DNA kit. MiXCR, applied by TCRdb to the PCR reads, yields one record per CDR3 protein. The sample lists some 9,700 distinct CDR3 sequences; about a third were seen once. The source material was CD4+ T cells from blood, cultured in vitro. All receptors derive from a human donor in good health.

The chain recombines TRBV19 with TRBJ2-5, with 8 bases aligning to TRBD2. Germline V lookup: CDR1 LNHDA, CDR2 SQIVND (reference sequence). V shed 5 bases, J shed 5 bases, and the junction held 7 bases outside the gene matches. The CDR3 sequence is 14 residues long. The chain's CDR3 is CASSVAGRRETQYF. The CDR3 coding sequence is TGTGCCAGTAGTGTAGCGGGGAGGAGGGAGACCCAGTACTTC.

V and J are TRBV7-9 and TRBJ1-1, with TRBD1 as a possible D gene (6 bases). Trimming cost V 6 bases and J 5 bases, with 16 bases left between them. CDR3 length: 14 amino acids. The germline V gene has CDR1 SEHNR and CDR2 FQNEAQ (reference sequence). CDR3 bases: TGTGCCAGCAGATTACAGGGTTGGGGGACTGAAGCTTTCTTT. This translates into CASRLQGWGTEAFF.

V and J are TRBV20-1 and TRBJ2-1; tentatively, D is TRBD2 (6 bases). The CDR3 consists of 14 residues. Trimming stripped 7 bases from V and 0 bases from J, with 13 bases between. The germline CDR1 and CDR2 sequences are DFQATT and SNEGSKA (reference sequence). The DNA of the CDR3 is TGCAGTGGTCGGGACTTAACCTCCTACAATGAGCAGTTCTTC. Translated: CSGRDLTSYNEQFF.

The rearrangement joins TRBV29-1 to TRBJ1-1, with D perhaps matching TRBD1 (5 bases). From germline, CDR1 is SQVTM and CDR2 ANQGSEA. Trimming cost V 4 bases and J 1 base, with 10 bases left between them. This CDR3 spans 13 amino acids. The CDR3 region is CSVVGRTNTEAFF. Here the CDR3 DNA reads TGCAGCGTTGTGGGACGGACGAACACTGAAGCTTTCTTT. Complete variable domain (other parts from reference TRBV29-1 and TRBJ1-1): SAVISQKPSRDICQRGTSLTIQCQVDSQVTMMFWYRQQPGQSLTLIATANQGSEATYESGFVIDKFPISRPNLTFSTLTVSNMSPEDSSIYLCSVVGRTNTEAFFGQGTRLTVV.

The chain has TRBV7-2 and TRBJ2-5; 7 bases match TRBD2. Germline CDR1 is SGHTA and CDR2 is FQGNSA. V lost 2 bases and J lost 5; bases outside the gene matches: 8. The CDR3 contains 15 residues. Written as DNA, the CDR3 is TGTGCCAGCAGCTTATGGAGCGGGATAGGGGAGACCCAGTACTTC. This encodes CASSLWSGIGETQYF.

This clonotype turned up a few times. The chain joins TRBV27 to TRBJ1-5; no clear D gene. This CDR3 region has 15 residues. V lost 4 bases to trimming and J lost 0 bases, with 10 bases between them. Germline V gene sequence: CDR1 MNHEY, CDR2 SMNVEV (reference sequence). For the CDR3, the DNA is TGTGCCAGCAGTTCGTCGGTCTATAGCAATCAGCCCCAGCATTTT. Translated, it gives CASSSSVYSNQPQHF.

There are a few counts of this clonotype. The rearrangement uses TRBV6-1 and TRBJ2-7; D is undetermined. V was trimmed by 5 bases and J by 3 bases, leaving 5 bases between them. Germline CDR1 is MNHNS and CDR2 is SASEGT. The CDR3 consists of 11 residues. The CDR3: CASSRDYEQYF. The CDR3, as DNA: TGTGCCAGCAGTAGGGACTACGAGCAGTACTTC.

This clonotype was recorded a few times. The chain carries TRBV25-1 and TRBJ1-6; D is ambiguous. The CDR3 runs 13 residues. Trimming shortened V by 7 bases and J by 12 bases, and 16 bases separated the two germline ends. The V gene's germline CDR1 is MGHDK and CDR2 SYGVNS. The CDR3 spells CASNGLTSVPLHF. In DNA, the CDR3 is TGTGCCAGCAACGGCCTCACGAGTGTACCCCTCCACTTT.

This sequence joins TRBV28 and TRBJ1-1, with 7 nucleotides matching TRBD1. The CDR3 has 17 residues. Losses at the gene ends were 8 bases for V and 0 bases for J; bases not matched to a gene: 15. Germline CDR1 reads MDHEN; CDR2 reads SYDVKM. CDR3 nucleotide sequence: TGTGCCAGCGGCGTAGGGGGCTGGGGGTTAATGAACACTGAAGCTTTCTTT. Its translation is CASGVGGWGLMNTEAFF.

The chain has TRBV20-1 and TRBJ2-1; D unresolved. Deletions cut 3 bases from V and 4 bases from J, with 10 bases between. Germline V gene sequence: CDR1 DFQATT, CDR2 SNEGSKA (reference sequence). The CDR3 contains 13 residues. CDR3 in DNA: TGCAGTGCTAGTGTGCCCCGGTACAATGAGCAGTTCTTC. Translation: CSASVPRYNEQFF.

The chain carries TRBV20-1 and TRBJ1-1; no clear D. CDR1 and CDR2 (germline): DFQATT, SNEGSKA (reference sequence). The CDR3 is 13 amino acids. V was cut by 5 bases and J by 4 bases, with 14 bases left in between. CDR3 coding DNA: TGCAGTGCTTCGGTGTTATCGGGCACTGAAGCTTTCTTT. It is translated as CSASVLSGTEAFF.

This clonotype was seen a few times. The rearrangement uses TRBV20-1 and TRBJ2-7; perhaps TRBD1 as D (6 bases). Per germline, CDR1 DFQATT and CDR2 SNEGSKA (reference sequence). This CDR3 contains 15 residues. Trimming shortened V by 4 bases and J by 3 bases, and 19 bases separated the two germline ends. CDR3 loop: CSANTLDRIDYEQYF. The CDR3 DNA follows: TGCAGTGCTAACACCCTAGACAGGATAGACTACGAGCAGTACTTC.

This rearrangement joins TRBV15 to TRBJ2-5, with D perhaps assigned TRBD1 or TRBD2 (7 bases each). V lost 7 bases, J lost 4 bases, and 19 bases lay in between. The CDR3 is 15 amino acids. The V gene's germline CDR1 is LNHNV and CDR2 YYDKDF (reference sequence). The CDR3 reads CATTPGGGGGETQYF. CDR3 DNA sequence: TGTGCCACCACCCCAGGGGGGGGCGGAGGAGAGACCCAGTACTTC.

This chain links TRBV6-5 with TRBJ1-2, with D perhaps TRBD1 (5 bases). This CDR3 region has 14 residues. Germline V gives CDR1 MNHEY, CDR2 SVGAGI. The V end was cut by 4 bases, the J end by 4 bases, with 13 bases between. CDR3 residues: CASSSDSSLYGYTF. CDR3 DNA sequence: TGTGCCAGCAGTTCCGACAGTTCCCTCTATGGCTACACCTTC.

This clonotype came up a few times. The gene calls are TRBV20-1 and TRBJ2-7; the D is unclear. The CDR3 consists of 13 residues. Trimming removed 1 base from V and 2 bases from J, with 9 bases in between. Germline CDR1 is DFQATT and CDR2 is SNEGSKA (reference sequence). The CDR3, as DNA: TGCAGTGCTAGAGGACGGGCCACCTACGAGCAGTACTTC. This sequence encodes CSARGRATYEQYF.

V usage is TRBV15 and J usage is TRBJ2-2, with TRBD2 matching over 7 bases. CDR1 and CDR2 from the germline V gene are LNHNV and YYDKDF (reference sequence). V was pared by 5 bases and J by 4 bases, with 7 bases of the junction left unmatched. The CDR3 loop spans 15 amino acids. The CDR3 region has the DNA TGTGCCACCAGCGGGAGGGACGGACCCACCGGGGAGCTGTTTTTT. Amino acid sequence: CATSGRDGPTGELFF.

The rearrangement links TRBV7-2 to TRBJ2-1; TRBD1 matches 7 bases. Unmatched junction bases numbered 7, after V lost 3 bases and J lost 8 bases. The CDR3 covers 14 residues. From germline, CDR1 is SGHTA and CDR2 FQGNSA. DNA for the CDR3: TGTGCCAGCAGCTTCCGACAGGGCGTCTATGAGCAGTTCTTC. As protein: CASSFRQGVYEQFF.

This clonotype was counted a few times. The chain links TRBV20-1 to TRBJ1-1; D is possibly TRBD1 (5 bases). The CDR3 covers 12 residues. The V gene's germline CDR1 is DFQATT and CDR2 SNEGSKA (reference sequence). The CDR3, as DNA: TGCAGATCCCAGGGAAGGGGAACTGAAGCTTTCTTT. Translating gives CRSQGRGTEAFF.

This clonotype occurred once. The genes are TRBV7-2 and TRBJ2-2; 7 positions agree with TRBD2. The ends lost 2 bases at V and 5 bases at J; junction bases unmatched: 2. Germline V gene sequence: CDR1 SGHTA, CDR2 FQGNSA. CDR3 length: 14 residues. CDR3 sequence (DNA): TGTGCCAGCAGCTTATGGGAGGGGACCGGGGAGCTGTTTTTT. Amino acid sequence: CASSLWEGTGELFF.

The chain carries TRBV20-1 and TRBJ2-1; 15 bases match TRBD2. Germline V lookup: CDR1 DFQATT, CDR2 SNEGSKA (reference sequence). This CDR3 comprises 14 residues. Trimming took 3 bases from V and 13 from J; bases not matched to a gene: 7. CDR3 sequence reads: CSASGTSGRMVQFF. The CDR3 DNA reads as TGCAGTGCTAGTGGGACTAGCGGGAGGATGGTTCAGTTCTTC.

As DNA, the CDR3 is TGTGCCAGCAGACGTTCCGGACCAAATGAGCAGTTCTTC. Its translation: CASRRSGPNEQFF. The chain couples TRBV3-1 to TRBJ2-1; D is ambiguous. The CDR3 is 13 residues long. CDR1 and CDR2 from the germline V gene are LGHDT and YNNKEL (reference sequence). The germline V and J ends were trimmed by 6 bases and 7 bases, with 13 bases remaining between them.

V gene TRBV5-1 combines with J gene TRBJ2-5; 7 bases match TRBD1. The CDR3 runs to 14 residues. Germline V gene sequence: CDR1 SGHRS, CDR2 YFSETQ. The V segment lost 2 bases and the J segment 4 bases; nucleotides outside the gene matches: 5. The CDR3 reads CASSFTQGIETQYF. CDR3 bases: TGCGCCAGCAGCTTTACACAGGGGATAGAGACCCAGTACTTC. Using reference TRBV5-1 and TRBJ2-5 for the parts outside the CDR3, the full variable domain is KAGVTQTPRYLIKTRGQQVTLSCSPISGHRSVSWYQQTPGQGLQFLFEYFSETQRNKGNFPGRFSGRQFSNSRSEMNVSTLELGDSALYLCASSFTQGIETQYFGPGTRLLVL.

This clonotype turned up a few times. The chain employs TRBV7-2 and TRBJ2-2; D is unresolved. Germline CDR1 is SGHTA and CDR2 is FQGNSA. This CDR3 contains 12 residues. The V and J ends lost 1 base and 4 bases respectively, with 1 base between them. As DNA, the CDR3 is TGTGCCAGCAGCTTAGGCACCGGGGAGCTGTTTTTT. Translating it yields CASSLGTGELFF.

The rearrangement uses TRBV9 and TRBJ2-7, with 7 nucleotides matching TRBD1. With 4 bases clipped from V and 2 bases from J, the junction kept 9 bases outside the gene matches. Germline CDR1 and CDR2: SGDLS and YYNGEE. This CDR3 is 15 amino acids long. Here the CDR3 DNA reads TGTGCCAGCAGCCTTCAAGGACAGGCGGCCTACGAGCAGTACTTC. As protein: CASSLQGQAAYEQYF.

This chain connects TRBV6-1 to TRBJ1-2; possible D gene TRBD1, 5 bases. Germline V gene lookup returns CDR1 MNHNS and CDR2 SASEGT. Trimming shortened V by 3 bases and J by 7 bases, and 9 bases separated the two germline ends. The CDR3 length is 12 residues. The CDR3 protein is CASSDRVGGYTF. CDR3 in DNA: TGTGCCAGCAGTGACAGGGTTGGTGGCTACACCTTC.

The V gene is TRBV30, the J gene TRBJ2-7; TRBD2 matches at 7 bases. The CDR3 loop spans 13 amino acids. With V trimmed by 4 bases and J by 7 bases, 10 bases remained unmatched. Germline CDR1 is GTSNPN and CDR2 is SVGIG (reference sequence). CDR3 DNA sequence: TGTGCCTGGAACAGCGGGGTGAGGGGTGAGCAGTACTTC. Translation: CAWNSGVRGEQYF. Together with reference TRBV30 and TRBJ2-7, the CDR3 gives the full variable domain: SQTIHQWPATLVQPVGSPLSLECTVEGTSNPNLYWYRQAAGRGLQLLFYSVGIGQISSEVPQNLSASRPQDRQFILSSKKLLLSDSGFYLCAWNSGVRGEQYFGPGTRLTVT.

The chain is built from TRBV24-1 and TRBJ2-1, with D tentatively TRBD1 (6 bases). From germline, CDR1 is KGHDR and CDR2 SFDVKD. Trimming took off 5 bases at V and 12 bases at J, with 13 bases between the two ends. The CDR3 is 12 residues long. The chain's CDR3 is CATSVQGLVQFF. DNA for the CDR3: TGTGCCACCAGTGTGCAGGGGCTTGTGCAGTTCTTC.

The chain is built from TRBV30 and TRBJ1-5; D remains unclear. Germline-derived CDR1 and CDR2 are GTSNPN and SVGIG (reference sequence). The CDR3 is 13 amino acids. V dropped 5 bases and J dropped 0 bases, with 8 bases sitting between them. CDR3 bases: TGTGCCTGGGGGCGAGATAGCAATCAGCCCCAGCATTTT. Protein: CAWGRDSNQPQHF.